This T cell receptor (beta chain) emerged from a study of Tregs in tolerant kidney transplant recipients. Study-wide findings and caveats: Nucleotide sequences could not be compared across some patients' samples due to primer changes. Tolerant patients' donor-specific Tregs expanded beyond overall Tregs, suggesting antigen-driven growth.

Mixed chimerism was transient after nonmyeloablative marrow transplants from related graft donors. V was trimmed by 8 bases and J by 6 bases, leaving 17 bases between them. Germline CDR1 reads LNHDA; CDR2 reads SQIVND (reference sequence). This CDR3 comprises 14 residues. Sequencing used immunoSEQ multiplex PCR; TCRdb keeps in-frame clones, though not all of them. The repertoire table contains about 23,000 clones. In regard to this clone: Its cognate antigen is unknown. Read coverage stops 3 residues before the CDR3 terminus; the germline J gene supplies the remainder.

The clonotype originates from a human patient who received a combined kidney and bone marrow transplant. Some of these T cells may belong to the graft donor. The sequences come from CD4+ T cells from blood (PBMCs), collected 6 months after the transplant. The chain links TRBV19 to TRBJ1-5; TRBD1 is a possible D gene (6 bases). CDR3 sequence: CASPRGGAGQPQHF. The sequenced part of the CDR3 DNA is TGTGCCAGTCCCCGGGGGGGGGCGGGTCAGCCC.